These 16 T cell receptor beta chains were all obtained from the same sample, sequenced in a study of cytomegalovirus exposure and HLA in healthy donors. The study ran its PCR with 60 Vbeta and 13 Jbeta primers. Sequenced by immunoSEQ multiplex PCR; TCRdb stores in-frame clones only, minus some. Among fewer than 150,000 clones, roughly four fifths were seen once, and the ten largest hold roughly 16%. The sample was PBMCs. These receptors were collected from a man aged 50 to 60 in good health and CMV-seropositive.

This rearrangement joins TRBV5-1 to TRBJ1-4; TRBD1 aligns across 7 bases. The CDR3 totals 16 residues. CDR1 is SGHRS, CDR2 YFSETQ, per germline. V lost 3 bases and J lost 7; bases outside the gene matches: 12. This CDR3 reads CASSSGTVLVSEKLFF. Here the CDR3 DNA reads TGCGCCAGCAGCTCCGGGACAGTACTAGTGAGTGAAAAACTGTTTTTT. Variable domain in full (rest from reference TRBV5-1 and TRBJ1-4): KAGVTQTPRYLIKTRGQQVTLSCSPISGHRSVSWYQQTPGQGLQFLFEYFSETQRNKGNFPGRFSGRQFSNSRSEMNVSTLELGDSALYLCASSSGTVLVSEKLFFGSGTQLSVL.

The V call is TRBV5-8, the J call TRBJ1-5, with a possible D match to TRBD1 (5 bases). The CDR3 is made up of 17 amino acids. V dropped 7 bases and J dropped 0 bases, with 20 bases sitting between them. CDR1 is SGHTS, CDR2 YDEGEE, per germline. The CDR3 coding sequence is TGTGCCAGCGACACCGATTACAGGATTTATAGCAATCAGCCCCAGCATTTT. Its protein is CASDTDYRIYSNQPQHF.

The chain has TRBV4-1 and TRBJ2-1; perhaps TRBD2 as D (6 bases). The V gene's germline CDR1 is MGHRA and CDR2 YSYEKL. The length of the CDR3 is 14 residues. Trimming took 4 bases from V and 5 from J, leaving 12 bases between them. CDR3: CASSRQPGDNEQFF. DNA of the CDR3: TGCGCCAGCAGCCGACAGCCGGGGGACAATGAGCAGTTCTTC.

The chain joins TRBV18 to TRBJ2-7, with D possibly matching TRBD2 (6 bases). The V gene lost 6 bases and the J gene lost 0 bases, with 15 bases spanning the gap. CDR1 and CDR2 from the germline V gene are KGHSH and LQKENI. The CDR3 is 15 amino acids. The CDR3 spells CASSREGRISYEQYF. Here the CDR3 DNA reads TGTGCCAGCTCGCGTGAGGGGAGGATCTCCTACGAGCAGTACTTC.

This chain uses TRBV15 with TRBJ1-4; D not certain. The CDR3 has 17 residues. Trimming removed 1 base from V and 0 bases from J, with 12 bases in between. Germline V gene data show CDR1 as LNHNV and CDR2 as YYDKDF (reference sequence). DNA for the CDR3: TGTGCCACCAGCAGAGGAAGCGCGGCCGCAACTAATGAAAAACTGTTTTTT. Residues: CATSRGSAAATNEKLFF.

V gene TRBV9 combines with J gene TRBJ2-1, with D possibly TRBD2 on 7 matching bases. The CDR3 sequence is 15 residues long. The V gene's germline CDR1 is SGDLS and CDR2 YYNGEE. Trimming took off 5 bases at V and 5 bases at J, with 17 bases between the two ends. This CDR3 reads CASRRRGRDDNEQFF. CDR3 DNA: TGTGCCAGCAGAAGGCGGGGGCGCGACGACAATGAGCAGTTCTTC. Complete variable domain (other parts from reference TRBV9 and TRBJ2-1): DSGVTQTPKHLITATGQRVTLRCSPRSGDLSVYWYQQSLDQGLQFLIQYYNGEERAKGNILERFSAQQFPDLHSELNLSSLELGDSALYFCASRRRGRDDNEQFFGPGTRLTVL.

V gene TRBV15 combines with J gene TRBJ2-3, with 13 bases matching TRBD2. The trim removed 3 bases at V and 3 bases at J, leaving 0 bases unmatched. The germline V gene has CDR1 LNHNV and CDR2 YYDKDF (reference sequence). CDR3 length equals 15 residues. The CDR3 is CATSRTSGGTDTQYF. The CDR3 DNA sequence: TGTGCCACCAGCAGGACTAGCGGGGGGACAGATACGCAGTATTTT. The full variable domain, its missing parts supplied by reference TRBV15 and TRBJ2-3, is DAMVIQNPRYQVTQFGKPVTLSCSQTLNHNVMYWYQQKSSQAPKLLFHYYDKDFNNEADTPDNFQSRRPNTSFCFLDIRSPGLGDTAMYLCATSRTSGGTDTQYFGPGTRLTVL.

The rearrangement joins TRBV28 to TRBJ1-2, with D perhaps TRBD1 (6 bases). The CDR3 spans 14 residues. V shed 5 bases and J shed 4 bases, with 14 bases lying between them. From germline, CDR1 is MDHEN and CDR2 SYDVKM. The CDR3 DNA sequence: TGTGCCAGCAGTCGGACGGGACAATCCTATGGCTACACCTTC. Amino acids: CASSRTGQSYGYTF.

This clone was seen only once. The V and J genes are TRBV6-6 and TRBJ1-5, with D unresolved. The CDR3 covers 14 residues. Trimming took off 5 bases at V and 0 bases at J, with 8 bases between the two ends. CDR1 is MNHNY, CDR2 SVGAGI, per germline (reference sequence). CDR3: CASSRQYSNQPQHF. As DNA, the CDR3 is TGTGCCAGCAGTCGCCAGTATAGCAATCAGCCCCAGCATTTT.

In its sample, this clone was seen once. The chain links TRBV19 to TRBJ2-7, with a tentative D call TRBD2 (6 bases). Looked up from germline, CDR1 is LNHDA and CDR2 is SQIVND (reference sequence). Deletions cut 0 bases from V and 5 bases from J, with 17 bases between. The CDR3 is made up of 16 amino acids. The CDR3 loop is CASSIDLRGRGDEQYF. CDR3 sequence (DNA): TGTGCCAGTAGTATAGACCTGAGGGGTCGCGGGGACGAGCAGTACTTC. Variable domain in full (rest from reference TRBV19 and TRBJ2-7): DGGITQSPKYLFRKEGQNVTLSCEQNLNHDAMYWYRQDPGQGLRLIYYSQIVNDFQKGDIAEGYSVSREKKESFPLTVTSAQKNPTAFYLCASSIDLRGRGDEQYFGPGTRLTVT.

This sequence joins TRBV4-3 and TRBJ2-1; 11 bases fit TRBD2. From germline, CDR1 is LGHNA and CDR2 YSLEER. Trimming removed 2 bases from V and 4 bases from J; junction bases left unmatched: 4. The CDR3 consists of 16 residues. DNA of the CDR3: TGCGCCAGCAGCCAATATGGGACTAGCGGATACAATGAGCAGTTCTTC. Encoded protein: CASSQYGTSGYNEQFF.

The count of this clone is one. The V call is TRBV9, the J call TRBJ2-2, with 8 bases lining up with TRBD2. This CDR3 has 17 residues. In germline, CDR1 is SGDLS, CDR2 YYNGEE. V lost 3 bases to trimming and J lost 8 bases; unmatched junction nucleotides: 15. CDR3 sequence: CASSGGSGGPHEGELFF. Here the CDR3 DNA reads TGTGCCAGCAGCGGGGGAAGCGGGGGCCCGCATGAAGGGGAGCTGTTTTTT.

The rearrangement links TRBV15 to TRBJ2-1; TRBD2 matches 12 bases. From germline, CDR1 is LNHNV and CDR2 YYDKDF (reference sequence). Trimming took 0 bases from V and 6 from J; bases not matched to a gene: 6. This CDR3 has 17 amino acids. The CDR3 loop reads CATSRDPRLAGVNEQFF. CDR3 nucleotide sequence: TGTGCCACCAGCAGAGACCCCCGACTAGCGGGAGTCAATGAGCAGTTCTTC.

This sequence joins TRBV2 and TRBJ1-1; maybe TRBD1 (6 bases). This CDR3 comprises 14 residues. V dropped 8 bases and J dropped 5 bases, with 18 bases sitting between them. Per the germline V gene, CDR1 is SNHLY and CDR2 is FYNNEI. The CDR3 spells CASRRTWGQTEAFF. The CDR3 DNA is TGTGCCAGCCGAAGGACCTGGGGACAAACTGAAGCTTTCTTT.

This chain joins TRBV7-2 and TRBJ1-5, with 9 positions matching TRBD1. This CDR3 has 16 amino acids. Germline CDR1 reads SGHTA; CDR2 reads FQGNSA. J was trimmed by 3 bases and V by 1 base; bases with no gene match: 4. The CDR3 region has the DNA TGTGCCAGCAGCTTAGTTACAGGGGGCCCCAATCAGCCCCAGCATTTT. Translating gives CASSLVTGGPNQPQHF.

The chain employs TRBV25-1 and TRBJ2-5, with 7 bases matching TRBD2. The germline gives CDR1 MGHDK, CDR2 SYGVNS. The CDR3 is 16 amino acids. V lost 2 bases and J lost 5; bases outside the gene matches: 11. The CDR3 loop reads CASSEGSFREVETQYF. The CDR3 DNA reads as TGTGCCAGCAGTGAAGGCTCCTTTCGGGAGGTTGAGACCCAGTACTTC.